Listed here are 17 T cell receptor beta chains from one sample, sequenced in a study of identical twins. TCRdb reanalysed the 5' RACE reads using MiXCR and keeps one entry per CDR3 protein. This table holds some 240,000 distinct CDR3 sequences, about 8.3% found once. These data were likewise used in another study, on yellow fever vaccine responses in identical twins.

Specimen: CD8+ T cells sorted from blood. Receptors originate from a woman in her late teens or twenties in good health.

This clonotype was observed a few times. The rearrangement joins TRBV7-9 to TRBJ2-7; 10 bases align to TRBD2. Losses at the gene ends were 5 bases for V and 7 bases for J; bases not matched to a gene: 8. The CDR3 consists of 14 residues. CDR1 SEHNR and CDR2 FQNEAQ come from the germline V gene (reference sequence). The CDR3 is CASSPAGGPKEQYF. CDR3 sequence (DNA): TGTGCCAGCAGCCCAGCGGGAGGGCCTAAAGAGCAGTACTTC.

The genes are TRBV29-1 and TRBJ2-7; D remains ambiguous. The CDR3 has 13 amino acids. CDR1 SQVTM and CDR2 ANQGSEA come from the germline V gene. The V and J ends lost 1 base and 0 bases respectively, with 7 bases between them. CDR3: CSVEAVGSYEQYF. The CDR3 region has the DNA TGCAGCGTTGAAGCGGTCGGCTCCTACGAGCAGTACTTC.

This clonotype showed up just a few times. V and J are TRBV29-1 and TRBJ2-5; no definite D call. The ends were cut back, 5 bases at V and 3 bases at J, with 13 bases in the middle. This CDR3 is 13 amino acids long. Germline assignment: CDR1 SQVTM and CDR2 ANQGSEA. The CDR3 nucleotides are TGCAGCGTTCGGTTCGCTTCGGAAGAGACCCAGTACTTC. Protein: CSVRFASEETQYF.

V is TRBV29-1 and J is TRBJ2-7; no firm D call. The CDR3 length is 11 residues. Trimming took 2 bases from V and 2 from J, leaving 4 bases between them. Germline assignment: CDR1 SQVTM and CDR2 ANQGSEA. The chain's CDR3 is CSVETTYEQYF. CDR3 coding DNA: TGCAGCGTTGAAACAACCTACGAGCAGTACTTC.

This clonotype was counted many times. The chain links TRBV3-1 to TRBJ2-1; the D is unclear. Trimming removed 6 bases from V and 2 bases from J, with 8 bases in between. Per germline, CDR1 LGHDT and CDR2 YNNKEL (reference sequence). This CDR3 has 13 residues. The CDR3 protein is CASRLGAYNEQFF. Written as DNA, the CDR3 is TGTGCCAGCAGACTTGGAGCCTACAATGAGCAGTTCTTC.

This clonotype was recorded many times. V gene TRBV4-3 combines with J gene TRBJ2-1; TRBD1 matches at 7 bases. The CDR3 runs to 16 residues. Germline-derived CDR1 and CDR2 are LGHNA and YSLEER. V lost 0 bases to trimming and J lost 0 bases; unmatched junction nucleotides: 2. The CDR3 DNA reads TGCGCCAGCAGCCAAGATTGGGACAGCTCCTACAATGAGCAGTTCTTC. This translates into CASSQDWDSSYNEQFF.

Ten or more counts support this clonotype. This rearrangement joins TRBV10-3 to TRBJ2-7; D remains ambiguous. Trimming removed 1 base at V and 1 base at J, with 5 bases between. Per the germline V gene, CDR1 is ENHRY and CDR2 is SYGVKD. This CDR3 contains 13 residues. The CDR3: CAISEFQSYEQYF. In DNA, the CDR3 is TGTGCCATCAGTGAGTTTCAGTCCTACGAGCAGTACTTC.

This clonotype was observed a handful of times. The rearrangement joins TRBV7-9 to TRBJ2-7; 7 bases agree with TRBD1. V was clipped by 5 bases and J by 2 bases; unmatched bases: 6. This CDR3 is 14 amino acids long. Germline values: CDR1 SEHNR, CDR2 FQNEAQ (reference sequence). The CDR3 sequence: CASSVTGATYEQYF. CDR3 nucleotides: TGTGCCAGCAGCGTAACAGGGGCAACCTACGAGCAGTACTTC.

The chain combines TRBV6-5 with TRBJ2-1; TRBD2 agrees at 8 bases. The length of the CDR3 is 16 residues. The germline CDR1 and CDR2 sequences are MNHEY and SVGAGI. Trimming at V came to 2 bases and at J to 3 bases, leaving 6 bases not matched to a gene. The CDR3 DNA reads TGTGCCAGCAGTTACGCCCGGGGGGGACACTACAATGAGCAGTTCTTC. Amino acid sequence: CASSYARGGHYNEQFF.

This clonotype was observed a few times. The V and J genes are TRBV12-3 or TRBV12-4 and TRBJ1-1; D possibly corresponds to TRBD1 (5 bases). The V end was cut by 5 bases, the J end by 1 base, with 8 bases between. The CDR3 has 13 residues. This chain's CDR3 is CASSKGTNTEAFF. As DNA, the CDR3 is TGTGCCAGCAGTAAGGGGACGAACACTGAAGCTTTCTTT.

This clonotype was seen ten or more times. The chain links TRBV29-1 to TRBJ2-1; no definite D call. Germline-derived CDR1 and CDR2 are SQVTM and ANQGSEA. Deletions cut 4 bases from V and 3 bases from J, with 4 bases between. CDR3 size: 11 residues. The CDR3 sequence: CSVAGYNEQFF. CDR3 sequence (DNA): TGCAGCGTTGCAGGCTACAATGAGCAGTTCTTC.

This clonotype was observed a handful of times. V usage is TRBV27 and J usage is TRBJ2-1; 14 nucleotides agree with TRBD2. The CDR3 covers 18 residues. CDR1 and CDR2 from the germline V gene are MNHEY and SMNVEV (reference sequence). The ends lost 6 bases at V and 0 bases at J; junction bases unmatched: 7. The CDR3 is CASSPGLAGGPSYNEQFF. CDR3 in DNA: TGTGCCAGCAGCCCCGGACTAGCGGGGGGACCCTCCTACAATGAGCAGTTCTTC.

This clonotype was seen many times. The chain recombines TRBV7-9 with TRBJ2-7; D possibly corresponds to TRBD1 (5 bases). Trimming stripped 5 bases from V and 2 bases from J, with 10 bases between. CDR1 is SEHNR and CDR2 is FQNEAQ in the germline V gene (reference sequence). The CDR3 totals 13 residues. CDR3 loop: CASSSTTAYEQYF. CDR3 in DNA: TGTGCCAGCAGCAGCACGACAGCCTACGAGCAGTACTTC.

V is TRBV7-8 and J is TRBJ1-1, with D hard to call. The CDR3 contains 13 residues. Trimming took 5 bases from V and 6 from J, leaving 13 bases between them. The germline gives CDR1 SGHVS, CDR2 FQNEAQ. CDR3 coding DNA: TGTGCCAGCAGCCCAATCGAAGCCCCTGAAGCTTTCTTT. It translates to CASSPIEAPEAFF.

This clonotype was detected many times. The chain couples TRBV15 to TRBJ2-7, with unresolved D. This CDR3 contains 17 residues. Germline values: CDR1 LNHNV, CDR2 YYDKDF (reference sequence). Trimming stripped 5 bases from V and 0 bases from J, with 20 bases between. In DNA, the CDR3 is TGTGCCACCAGCGGTTCCTCACCGGGTTTAAGCTCCTACGAGCAGTACTTC. This gives the protein CATSGSSPGLSSYEQYF.

Only a few counts were recorded for this clonotype. This rearrangement joins TRBV24-1 to TRBJ2-1; TRBD2 agrees at 8 bases. The germline CDR1 and CDR2 sequences are KGHDR and SFDVKD. Unmatched junction bases numbered 19, after V lost 2 bases and J lost 8 bases. The CDR3 is made up of 19 amino acids. The CDR3 DNA follows: TGTGCCACCAGTGATTGGCCCAGCGTGACCGGGGGGGTTACTGATGAGCAGTTCTTC. It is translated as CATSDWPSVTGGVTDEQFF.

There are many counts of this clonotype. The V and J genes are TRBV7-9 and TRBJ2-1, with D uncertain. This CDR3 has 17 residues. V lost 1 base, J lost 9 bases, and 22 bases lay in between. Per germline, CDR1 SEHNR and CDR2 FQNEAQ (reference sequence). The CDR3 is CASSLEEVRVGYSEQFF. Here the CDR3 DNA reads TGTGCCAGCAGCTTAGAAGAGGTGCGAGTAGGGTATAGTGAGCAGTTCTTC.